Each of the 23 T cell receptor beta chains below was sequenced from the same sample in a study of T cells of healthy individuals. TCRdb independently ran MiXCR on the 5' RACE reads; one entry per CDR3 protein. The sample lists tens of thousands of distinct CDR3 sequences; about a sixth were seen once. Receptor source: a human donor in good health.

J is TRBJ2-3 and V is TRBV18; 9 bases are a match to TRBD2. The junction had 4 bases not matched to a gene; V was cut back by 2 bases and J by 4 bases. Germline V gene lookup returns CDR1 KGHSH and CDR2 LQKENI. This CDR3 comprises 15 residues. The CDR3 loop is CASSPVAGAPDTQYF. CDR3 in DNA: TGTGCCAGCTCACCAGTAGCGGGAGCCCCAGATACGCAGTATTTT.

This clonotype has ten or more counts. This sequence joins TRBV4-1 and TRBJ2-5; possible D gene TRBD2, 7 bases. The germline V gene has CDR1 MGHRA and CDR2 YSYEKL. CDR3 length: 15 residues. Trimming left V 4 bases short and J 5 bases short, with 17 bases between. CDR3 DNA sequence: TGCGCCAGCAGCCTCCTAGGGGGGGCCCGGGAGACCCAGTACTTC. Translating gives CASSLLGGARETQYF.

This clonotype appeared many times. This chain links TRBV30 with TRBJ1-1, with unresolved D. The CDR3 extends over 14 amino acids. Trimming shortened V by 2 bases and J by 1 base, and 11 bases separated the two germline ends. Germline CDR1 GTSNPN, CDR2 SVGIG (reference sequence). The CDR3 nucleotides are TGTGCCTGGAGTATAGGTCAGGCGAACACTGAAGCTTTCTTT. Translation gives CAWSIGQANTEAFF.

This clonotype showed up many times. The chain carries TRBV19 and TRBJ1-2, with D possibly TRBD1 on 5 matching bases. V was cut by 3 bases and J by 3 bases, with 8 bases left in between. There are 13 residues in the CDR3. The germline V gene has CDR1 LNHDA and CDR2 SQIVND (reference sequence). The CDR3 region is CASSIRGDYGYTF. Here the CDR3 DNA reads TGTGCCAGTAGTATTCGAGGGGACTATGGCTACACCTTC.

The chain carries TRBV3-1 and TRBJ1-1; no clear D gene. The ends were cut back, 3 bases at V and 1 base at J, with 3 bases in the middle. This CDR3 is built from 12 residues. Germline V gene sequence: CDR1 LGHDT, CDR2 YNNKEL (reference sequence). CDR3 in amino acids: CASSHRNTEAFF. Here the CDR3 DNA reads TGTGCCAGCAGCCACCGGAACACTGAAGCTTTCTTT.

V gene TRBV5-1 combines with J gene TRBJ2-3; unclear D gene. Germline assignment: CDR1 SGHRS and CDR2 YFSETQ. V lost 4 bases to trimming and J lost 0 bases, with 12 bases between them. This CDR3 has 15 amino acids. The chain's CDR3 is CASSPDLQSTDTQYF. For the CDR3, the DNA is TGCGCCAGCAGCCCCGACTTACAAAGCACAGATACGCAGTATTTT.

The chain recombines TRBV7-2 with TRBJ1-5, with D hard to call. With 4 bases removed from V and 5 bases from J, the gap between germline ends came to 12 bases. Germline lookup yields CDR1 SGHTA and CDR2 FQGNSA. The CDR3 is made up of 14 amino acids. The CDR3 DNA follows: TGTGCCAGCAGCTCCAATTCCCCCTATCAGCCCCAGCATTTT. Protein product: CASSSNSPYQPQHF.

This clonotype was seen once. This chain links TRBV7-2 with TRBJ2-2, with 7 bases lining up with TRBD2. The trim removed 5 bases at V and 5 bases at J, leaving 14 bases unmatched. The germline V gene has CDR1 SGHTA and CDR2 FQGNSA. The CDR3 is made up of 17 amino acids. CDR3 loop: CASSLSAGPGRTGELFF. The CDR3 DNA reads TGTGCCAGCAGCCTAAGCGCGGGGCCCGGGAGGACCGGGGAGCTGTTTTTT.

The chain joins TRBV5-5 to TRBJ1-4; no definite D call. Germline V gives CDR1 SGHKS, CDR2 YYEKEE (reference sequence). V gave up 0 bases and J gave up 8 bases, with 8 bases separating them. This CDR3 contains 13 residues. The CDR3 DNA follows: TGTGCCAGCAGCTTGGCTACCAGGGAAAAACTGTTTTTT. Translated: CASSLATREKLFF.

This clonotype has ten or more counts. The V gene is TRBV7-2, the J gene TRBJ2-7; D gene unclear. Germline V lookup: CDR1 SGHTA, CDR2 FQGNSA. CDR3 length equals 13 residues. V lost 2 bases and J lost 6, with 11 bases in between. CDR3 loop: CASSLILAGEQYF. The CDR3 nucleotides are TGTGCCAGCAGCTTAATCCTCGCTGGCGAGCAGTACTTC.

Many counts were recorded for this clonotype. This rearrangement joins TRBV28 to TRBJ1-2; D perhaps matches TRBD1 (6 bases). CDR1 and CDR2 (germline): MDHEN, SYDVKM. V lost 5 bases and J lost 4, with 14 bases in between. The CDR3 runs 14 residues. CDR3 nucleotide sequence: TGTGCCAGCAGTATGTGGACAGCGACCTATGGCTACACCTTC. Translated: CASSMWTATYGYTF.

The chain combines TRBV7-6 with TRBJ2-3; maybe TRBD1 (6 bases). V was pared by 4 bases and J by 3 bases, with 23 bases between. Germline assignment: CDR1 SGHVS and CDR2 FNYEAQ. The length of the CDR3 is 18 residues. The CDR3 reads CASSSEIANRVNTDTQYF. In DNA form, the CDR3 reads TGTGCCAGCAGCTCGGAGATCGCGAACAGGGTGAATACAGATACGCAGTATTTT.

This sequence joins TRBV2 and TRBJ2-7; 8 bases match TRBD1. Trimming took 4 bases from V and 6 from J; bases not matched to a gene: 5. The CDR3 runs to 13 residues. Germline assignment: CDR1 SNHLY and CDR2 FYNNEI. CDR3 amino acids: CASSGGQVPEQYF. The CDR3 DNA reads TGTGCCAGCAGTGGGGGACAGGTCCCCGAGCAGTACTTC.

The table lists this clonotype with a few counts. The rearrangement joins TRBV7-9 to TRBJ1-1; no clear D gene. Germline V lookup: CDR1 SEHNR, CDR2 FQNEAQ (reference sequence). The V and J ends lost 3 bases and 6 bases respectively, with 14 bases between them. CDR3 length: 14 residues. This CDR3 is CASSFGGDLSEAFF. In DNA, the CDR3 is TGTGCCAGCAGCTTTGGCGGGGATTTGTCTGAAGCTTTCTTT.

This clonotype was seen ten or more times. The rearrangement links TRBV5-4 to TRBJ2-2, with no clear D. Germline V lookup: CDR1 SGHNT, CDR2 YYREEE (reference sequence). The ends were cut back, 1 base at V and 2 bases at J, with 6 bases in the middle. The CDR3 has 14 residues. CDR3 coding DNA: TGTGCCAGCAGCTTGACGGAAAACACCGGGGAGCTGTTTTTT. Its translation: CASSLTENTGELFF.

A few counts support this clonotype. The V and J genes are TRBV3-1 and TRBJ1-1; a possible D gene is TRBD1 (5 bases). From germline, CDR1 is LGHDT and CDR2 YNNKEL (reference sequence). V gave up 1 base and J gave up 3 bases, with 6 bases separating them. This CDR3 spans 13 amino acids. The CDR3 nucleotides read TGTGCCAGCAGCCAAGCAGGGTACACTGAAGCTTTCTTT. It encodes CASSQAGYTEAFF.

The sample holds many counts of this clonotype. The chain is built from TRBV25-1 and TRBJ2-5; tentatively, D is TRBD2 (5 bases). Germline V gives CDR1 MGHDK, CDR2 SYGVNS. The CDR3 covers 12 residues. V was clipped by 11 bases and J by 1 base, with 11 bases between them. CDR3 in DNA: TGTGCCGTAAGCGGTTCCCAAGAGACCCAGTACTTC. Encoded protein: CAVSGSQETQYF.

The rearrangement joins TRBV5-1 to TRBJ2-3; 9 bases map to TRBD2. The CDR3 runs 16 residues. After removal of 4 bases from V and 1 base from J, the junction contained 7 bases not matched to a gene. Looked up from germline, CDR1 is SGHRS and CDR2 is YFSETQ. The CDR3 region has the DNA TGCGCCAGCAGCACCACACTAGCGGGTGGCACAGATACGCAGTATTTT. This encodes CASSTTLAGGTDTQYF.

In its sample, this clonotype was seen a few times. The chain joins TRBV28 to TRBJ2-1; D unresolved. With 3 bases removed from V and 4 bases from J, the gap between germline ends came to 13 bases. The CDR3 has 15 amino acids. Germline V CDR1 and CDR2: MDHEN, SYDVKM. The CDR3 is CASSFQGKIYNEQFF. DNA of the CDR3: TGTGCCAGCAGTTTTCAAGGGAAAATTTACAATGAGCAGTTCTTC.

The sample holds a few counts of this clonotype. The J gene is TRBJ2-5, the V gene TRBV24-1, with D perhaps matching TRBD2 (6 bases). The germline V and J ends were trimmed by 4 bases and 1 base, with 9 bases remaining between them. The CDR3 extends over 14 amino acids. Germline V gives CDR1 KGHDR, CDR2 SFDVKD. For the CDR3, the DNA is TGTGCCACCAGTGAGGGGGGACCCCAAGAGACCCAGTACTTC. Translation gives CATSEGGPQETQYF.

This clonotype was seen at least ten times. The chain recombines TRBV29-1 with TRBJ1-5, with 9 nucleotides matching TRBD1. The CDR3 runs to 14 residues. J gave up 4 bases and V 4 bases, and 5 bases lay outside the gene matches. CDR1 and CDR2 from the germline V gene are SQVTM and ANQGSEA. CDR3 in amino acids: CSVATGTGNQPQHF. The CDR3 nucleotides are TGCAGCGTTGCAACCGGGACAGGGAATCAGCCCCAGCATTTT.

V is TRBV6-5 and J is TRBJ1-5, with D unresolved. The CDR3 covers 13 residues. Germline loops: CDR1 MNHEY, CDR2 SVGAGI. Trimming took 8 bases from V and 6 from J, leaving 14 bases between them. CDR3 nucleotides: TGTGCCAGCGGTGTAAGGGTTGGTCAGCCCCAGCATTTT. This encodes CASGVRVGQPQHF.

CDR3 nucleotides: TGTGCCAGCAGTGGGACCTCGGCAGGGGAGGATCGGGAGACCCAGTACTTC. Its translation: CASSGTSAGEDRETQYF. The chain employs TRBV25-1 and TRBJ2-5; possibly TRBD1 or TRBD2 for D (6 bases each). CDR3 length equals 17 residues. Trimming left V 4 bases short and J 5 bases short, with 23 bases between. Germline loops: CDR1 MGHDK, CDR2 SYGVNS.